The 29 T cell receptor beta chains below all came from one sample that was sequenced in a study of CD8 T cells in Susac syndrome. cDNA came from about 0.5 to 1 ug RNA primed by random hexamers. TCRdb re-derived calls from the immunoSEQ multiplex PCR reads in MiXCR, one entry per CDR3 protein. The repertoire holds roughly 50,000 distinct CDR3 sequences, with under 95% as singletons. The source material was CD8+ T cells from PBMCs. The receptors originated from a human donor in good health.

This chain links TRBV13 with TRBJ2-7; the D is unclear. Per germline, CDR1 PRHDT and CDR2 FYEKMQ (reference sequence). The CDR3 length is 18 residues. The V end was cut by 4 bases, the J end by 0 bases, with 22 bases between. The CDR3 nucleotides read TGTGCCAGCAGCTACTCCACCACTACAATTTCGTACTCCTACGAGCAGTACTTC. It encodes CASSYSTTTISYSYEQYF. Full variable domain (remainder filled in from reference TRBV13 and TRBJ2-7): AAGVIQSPRHLIKEKRETATLKCYPIPRHDTVYWYQQGPGQDPQFLISFYEKMQSDKGSIPDRFSAQQFSDYHSELNMSSLELGDSALYFCASSYSTTTISYSYEQYFGPGTRLTVT.

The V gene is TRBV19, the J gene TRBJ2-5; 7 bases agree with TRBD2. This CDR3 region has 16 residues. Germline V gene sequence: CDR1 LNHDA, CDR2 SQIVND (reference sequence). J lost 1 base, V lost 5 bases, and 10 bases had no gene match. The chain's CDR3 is CASSARGASGQETQYF. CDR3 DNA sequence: TGTGCCAGTAGTGCCAGAGGGGCTAGCGGCCAAGAGACCCAGTACTTC.

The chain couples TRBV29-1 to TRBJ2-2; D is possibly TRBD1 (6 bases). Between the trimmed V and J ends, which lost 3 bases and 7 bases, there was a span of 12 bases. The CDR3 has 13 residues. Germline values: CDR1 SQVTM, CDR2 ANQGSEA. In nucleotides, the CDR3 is TGCAGCGTTGAGACAGGTCGGAGCGGGGAGCTGTTTTTT. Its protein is CSVETGRSGELFF.

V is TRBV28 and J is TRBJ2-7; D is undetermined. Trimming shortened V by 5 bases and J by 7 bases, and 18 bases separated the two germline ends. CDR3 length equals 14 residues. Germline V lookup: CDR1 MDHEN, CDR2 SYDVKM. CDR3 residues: CASSPRPQRSEQYF. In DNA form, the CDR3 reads TGTGCCAGCAGTCCCCGACCCCAAAGGTCGGAGCAGTACTTC.

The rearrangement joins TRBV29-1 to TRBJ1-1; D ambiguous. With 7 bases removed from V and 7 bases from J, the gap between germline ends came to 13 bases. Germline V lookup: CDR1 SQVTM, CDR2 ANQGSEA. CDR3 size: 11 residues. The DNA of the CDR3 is TGCAGCGCCACGCAGGACCTTGAAGCTTTCTTT. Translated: CSATQDLEAFF.

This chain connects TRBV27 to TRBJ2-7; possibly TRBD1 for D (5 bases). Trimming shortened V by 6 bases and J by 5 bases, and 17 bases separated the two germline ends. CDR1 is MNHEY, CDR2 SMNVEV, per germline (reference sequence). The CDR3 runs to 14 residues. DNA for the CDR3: TGTGCCAGCAGCCCTAACGTTCAGGGAAACGAGCAGTACTTC. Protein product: CASSPNVQGNEQYF.

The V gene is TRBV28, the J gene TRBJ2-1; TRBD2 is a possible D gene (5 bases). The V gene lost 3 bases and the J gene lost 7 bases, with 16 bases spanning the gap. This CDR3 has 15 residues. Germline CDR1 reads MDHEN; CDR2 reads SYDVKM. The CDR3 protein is CASSFVDYLQNEQFF. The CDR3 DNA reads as TGTGCCAGCAGTTTTGTAGACTACCTCCAGAATGAGCAGTTCTTC.

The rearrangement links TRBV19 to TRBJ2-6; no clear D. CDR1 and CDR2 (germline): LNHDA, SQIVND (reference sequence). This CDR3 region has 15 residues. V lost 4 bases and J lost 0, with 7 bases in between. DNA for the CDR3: TGTGCCAGTAGTACCGACACCTCTGGGGCCAACGTCCTGACTTTC. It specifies CASSTDTSGANVLTF.

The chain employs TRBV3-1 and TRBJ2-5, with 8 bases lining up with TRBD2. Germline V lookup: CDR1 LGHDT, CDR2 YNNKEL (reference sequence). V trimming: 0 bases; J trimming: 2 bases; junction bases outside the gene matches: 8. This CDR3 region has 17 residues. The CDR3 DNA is TGTGCCAGCAGCCAAGAGGGGGTAGCGGGATCGCAAGAGACCCAGTACTTC. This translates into CASSQEGVAGSQETQYF.

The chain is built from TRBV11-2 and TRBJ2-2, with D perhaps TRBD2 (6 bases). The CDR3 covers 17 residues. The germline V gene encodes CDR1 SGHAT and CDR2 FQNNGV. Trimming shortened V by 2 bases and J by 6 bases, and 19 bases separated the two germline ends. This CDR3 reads CASSLPGSSYLAGELFF. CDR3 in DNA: TGTGCCAGCAGCTTACCCGGGAGTTCTTATTTGGCCGGGGAGCTGTTTTTT.

The CDR3 loop reads CASTLGWGGSTEAFF. The CDR3 nucleotides are TGTGCCAGCACCTTAGGTTGGGGAGGGAGCACTGAAGCTTTCTTT. This chain uses TRBV12-3 or TRBV12-4 with TRBJ1-1, with D uncertain. This CDR3 is 15 amino acids long. V was trimmed by 7 bases and J by 4 bases, leaving 19 bases between them.

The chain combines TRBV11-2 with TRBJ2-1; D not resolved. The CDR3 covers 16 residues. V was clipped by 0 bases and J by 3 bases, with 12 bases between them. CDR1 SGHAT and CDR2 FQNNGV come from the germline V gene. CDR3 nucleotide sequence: TGTGCCAGCAGCTTAGATGGTAGCCCCGACTACAATGAGCAGTTCTTC. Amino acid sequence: CASSLDGSPDYNEQFF. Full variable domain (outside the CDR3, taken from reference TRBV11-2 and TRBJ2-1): EAGVAQSPRYKIIEKRQSVAFWCNPISGHATLYWYQQILGQGPKLLIQFQNNGVVDDSQLPKDRFSAERLKGVDSTLKIQPAKLEDSAVYLCASSLDGSPDYNEQFFGPGTRLTVL.

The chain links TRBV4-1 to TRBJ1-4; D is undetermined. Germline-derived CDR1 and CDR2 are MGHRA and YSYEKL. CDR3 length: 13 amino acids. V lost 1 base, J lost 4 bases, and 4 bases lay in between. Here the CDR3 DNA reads TGCGCCAGCAGCCAAGTCAGTAATGAAAAACTGTTTTTT. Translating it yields CASSQVSNEKLFF.

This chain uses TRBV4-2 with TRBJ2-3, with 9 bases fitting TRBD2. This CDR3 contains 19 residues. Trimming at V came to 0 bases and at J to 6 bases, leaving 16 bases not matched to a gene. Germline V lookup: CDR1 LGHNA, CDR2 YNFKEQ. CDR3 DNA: TGTGCCAGCAGCCAAGAGAGGAATCTAATAGCGGGAGTTCCCGATACGCAGTATTTT. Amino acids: CASSQERNLIAGVPDTQYF.

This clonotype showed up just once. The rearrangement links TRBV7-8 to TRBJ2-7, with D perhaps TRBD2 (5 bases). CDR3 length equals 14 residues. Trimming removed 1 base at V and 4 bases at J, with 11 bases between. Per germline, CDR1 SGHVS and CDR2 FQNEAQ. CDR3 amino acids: CASSLGTPPYEQYF. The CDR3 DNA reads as TGTGCCAGCAGCTTAGGGACTCCACCTTACGAGCAGTACTTC.

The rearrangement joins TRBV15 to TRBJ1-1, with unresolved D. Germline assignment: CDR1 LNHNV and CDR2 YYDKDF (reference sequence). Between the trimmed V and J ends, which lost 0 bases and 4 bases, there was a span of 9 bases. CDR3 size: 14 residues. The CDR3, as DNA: TGTGCCACCAGCAGAGATTTCCGGGTCACTGAAGCTTTCTTT. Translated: CATSRDFRVTEAFF.

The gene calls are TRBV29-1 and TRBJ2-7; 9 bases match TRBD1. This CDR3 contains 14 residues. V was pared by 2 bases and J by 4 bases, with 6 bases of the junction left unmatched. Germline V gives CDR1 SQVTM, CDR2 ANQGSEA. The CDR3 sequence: CSVEQRDRDYEQYF. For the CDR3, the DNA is TGCAGCGTTGAACAAAGGGACAGGGATTACGAGCAGTACTTC.

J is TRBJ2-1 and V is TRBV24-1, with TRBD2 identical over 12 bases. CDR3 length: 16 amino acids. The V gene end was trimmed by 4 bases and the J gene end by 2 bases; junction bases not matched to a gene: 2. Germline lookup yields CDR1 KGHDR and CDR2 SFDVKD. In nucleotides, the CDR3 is TGTGCCACCAGTGACCGGACTAGCGGGGCCTACAATGAGCAGTTCTTC. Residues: CATSDRTSGAYNEQFF.

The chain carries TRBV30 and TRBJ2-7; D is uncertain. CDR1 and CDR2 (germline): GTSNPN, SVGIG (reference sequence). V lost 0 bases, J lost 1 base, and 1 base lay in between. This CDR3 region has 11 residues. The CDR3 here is CAWSVSYEQYF. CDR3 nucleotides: TGTGCCTGGAGTGTGTCCTACGAGCAGTACTTC.

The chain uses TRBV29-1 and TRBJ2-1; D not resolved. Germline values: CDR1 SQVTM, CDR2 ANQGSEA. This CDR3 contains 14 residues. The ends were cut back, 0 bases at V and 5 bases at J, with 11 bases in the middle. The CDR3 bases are TGCAGCGTTGAAGATCGATCAAACCACAATGAGCAGTTCTTC. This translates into CSVEDRSNHNEQFF.

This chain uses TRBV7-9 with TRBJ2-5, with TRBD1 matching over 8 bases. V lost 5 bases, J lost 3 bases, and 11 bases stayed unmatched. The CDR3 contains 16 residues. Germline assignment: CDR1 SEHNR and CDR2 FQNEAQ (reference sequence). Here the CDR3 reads CASSPHRDRSEETQYF. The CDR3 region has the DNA TGTGCCAGCAGCCCCCACCGGGACAGGTCCGAAGAGACCCAGTACTTC. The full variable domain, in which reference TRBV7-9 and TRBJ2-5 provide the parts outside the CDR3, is DTGVSQNPRHKITKRGQNVTFRCDPISEHNRLYWYRQTLGQGPEFLTYFQNEAQLEKSRLLSDRFSAERPKGSFSTLEIQRTEQGDSAMYLCASSPHRDRSEETQYFGPGTRLLVL.

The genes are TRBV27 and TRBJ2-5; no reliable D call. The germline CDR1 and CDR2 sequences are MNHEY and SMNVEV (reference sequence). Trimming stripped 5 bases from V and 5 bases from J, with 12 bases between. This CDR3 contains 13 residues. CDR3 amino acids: CASSPQVWETQYF. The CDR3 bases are TGTGCCAGCAGTCCCCAAGTCTGGGAGACCCAGTACTTC.

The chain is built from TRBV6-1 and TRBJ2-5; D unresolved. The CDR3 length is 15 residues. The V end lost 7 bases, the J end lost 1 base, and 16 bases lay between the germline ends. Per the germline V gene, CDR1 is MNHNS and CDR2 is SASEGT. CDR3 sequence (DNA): TGTGCCAGCAAAGGGAAAGGGAACCCCCAAGAGACCCAGTACTTC. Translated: CASKGKGNPQETQYF.

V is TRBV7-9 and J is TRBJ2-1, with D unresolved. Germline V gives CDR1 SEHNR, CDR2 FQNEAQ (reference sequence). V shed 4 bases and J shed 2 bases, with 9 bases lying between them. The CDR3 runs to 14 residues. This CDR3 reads CASSSGATYNEQFF. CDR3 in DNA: TGTGCCAGCAGCTCCGGCGCAACCTACAATGAGCAGTTCTTC. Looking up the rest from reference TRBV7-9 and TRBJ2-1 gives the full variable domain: DTGVSQNPRHKITKRGQNVTFRCDPISEHNRLYWYRQTLGQGPEFLTYFQNEAQLEKSRLLSDRFSAERPKGSFSTLEIQRTEQGDSAMYLCASSSGATYNEQFFGPGTRLTVL.

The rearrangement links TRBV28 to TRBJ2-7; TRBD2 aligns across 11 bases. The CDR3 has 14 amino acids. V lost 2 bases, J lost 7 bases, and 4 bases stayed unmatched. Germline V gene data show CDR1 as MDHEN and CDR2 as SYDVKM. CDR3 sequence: CASSLTSGRVEQYF. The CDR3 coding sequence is TGTGCCAGCAGTTTAACTAGCGGGAGAGTGGAGCAGTACTTC.

CDR3: CSVKREGRYEQYF. DNA of the CDR3: TGCAGCGTGAAGCGGGAGGGCCGGTACGAGCAGTACTTC. The chain employs TRBV29-1 and TRBJ2-7; 10 bases are a match to TRBD2. Germline V CDR1 and CDR2: SQVTM, ANQGSEA. CDR3 length equals 13 residues. J was trimmed by 4 bases and V by 6 bases; bases with no gene match: 6.

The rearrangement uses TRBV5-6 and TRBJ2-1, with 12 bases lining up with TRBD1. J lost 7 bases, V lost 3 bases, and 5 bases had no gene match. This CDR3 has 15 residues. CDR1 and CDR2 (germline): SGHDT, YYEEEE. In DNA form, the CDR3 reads TGTGCCAGCAGCTGGGGACAGGGGGCGGGGAATGAGCAGTTCTTC. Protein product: CASSWGQGAGNEQFF.

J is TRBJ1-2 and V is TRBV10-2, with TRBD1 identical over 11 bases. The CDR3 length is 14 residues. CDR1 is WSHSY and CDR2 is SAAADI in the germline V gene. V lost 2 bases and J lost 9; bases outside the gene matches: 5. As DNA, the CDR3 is TGCGCCAGCAGTGAGGGGACAGGGGGTAGGAGCTACACCTTC. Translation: CASSEGTGGRSYTF.

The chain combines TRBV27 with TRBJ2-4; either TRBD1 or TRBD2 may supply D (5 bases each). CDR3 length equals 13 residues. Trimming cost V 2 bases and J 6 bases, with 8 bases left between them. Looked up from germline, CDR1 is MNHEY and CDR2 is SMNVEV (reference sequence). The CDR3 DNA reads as TGTGCCAGCAGTTTAGGGACCGCAAACATTCAGTACTTC. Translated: CASSLGTANIQYF.